The next 17 T cell receptor beta chains were all read from a single sample in a study of T cell clones after liver transplantation. TCRdb keeps only in-frame clones here, not all; method: immunoSEQ multiplex PCR. The sample contains 85,000 to 130,000 clones, 75% to 90% of which appear only once. The sample in question was CD4+ T cells from blood, obtained before liver transplant. Source of these receptors: a human donor who received a liver transplant.

The chain uses TRBV19 and TRBJ2-5; TRBD1 or TRBD2 may be the D gene (5 bases each). This CDR3 comprises 14 residues. Germline CDR1 LNHDA, CDR2 SQIVND (reference sequence). Trimming took off 10 bases at V and 3 bases at J, with 18 bases between the two ends. The CDR3 DNA follows: TGTGCCACCCGTCACGGGGCTGGGAAAGAGACCCAGTACTTC. It specifies CATRHGAGKETQYF.

The V call is TRBV9, the J call TRBJ2-3; 7 nucleotides match TRBD1. CDR3 length: 15 amino acids. Losses at the gene ends were 0 bases for V and 0 bases for J; bases not matched to a gene: 1. Germline V gene data show CDR1 as SGDLS and CDR2 as YYNGEE. CDR3 DNA: TGTGCCAGCAGCGTAGAGGGGGCTAGCACAGATACGCAGTATTTT. Its protein product is CASSVEGASTDTQYF.

The rearrangement links TRBV7-6 to TRBJ2-1, with unresolved D. CDR1 SGHVS and CDR2 FNYEAQ come from the germline V gene. The CDR3 runs 15 residues. Trimming left V 1 base short and J 6 bases short, with 13 bases between. CDR3 residues: CASSLVLSPTNEQFF. The CDR3, as DNA: TGTGCCAGCAGCTTAGTACTCTCGCCTACCAATGAGCAGTTCTTC.

V usage is TRBV27 and J usage is TRBJ2-2; no clear D gene. The germline V and J ends were trimmed by 0 bases and 2 bases, with 13 bases remaining between them. This CDR3 comprises 17 residues. The V gene's germline CDR1 is MNHEY and CDR2 SMNVEV (reference sequence). The CDR3 spells CASSLSIVTVNTGELFF. In DNA, the CDR3 is TGTGCCAGCAGTTTATCGATAGTAACAGTTAACACCGGGGAGCTGTTTTTT.

This sequence joins TRBV15 and TRBJ2-5, with 7 bases lining up with TRBD1. V was clipped by 0 bases and J by 2 bases; unmatched bases: 3. The CDR3 is made up of 15 amino acids. Germline V gene lookup returns CDR1 LNHNV and CDR2 YYDKDF (reference sequence). The CDR3 DNA follows: TGTGCCACCAGCAGAGATTGGGACAGACAAGAGACCCAGTACTTC. Translation gives CATSRDWDRQETQYF.

This clone showed up just a few times. The chain joins TRBV2 to TRBJ1-6; 7 bases map to TRBD1. The germline CDR1 and CDR2 sequences are SNHLY and FYNNEI. J lost 7 bases, V lost 10 bases, and 10 bases had no gene match. The CDR3 sequence is 14 residues long. The CDR3 nucleotides read TGTGCCACACAAGGGGGCTACAGCAATTCACCCCTCCACTTT. Its translation: CATQGGYSNSPLHF. Full variable domain (outside the CDR3, taken from reference TRBV2 and TRBJ1-6): EPEVTQTPSHQVTQMGQEVILRCVPISNHLYFYWYRQILGQKVEFLVSFYNNEISEKSEIFDDQFSVERPDGSNFTLKIRSTKLEDSAMYFCATQGGYSNSPLHFGNGTRLTVT.

This sequence joins TRBV19 and TRBJ1-3; no reliable D call. The CDR3 consists of 15 residues. V was shortened by 5 bases and J by 0 bases, with 11 bases between the two germline ends. CDR1 is LNHDA, CDR2 SQIVND, per germline (reference sequence). CDR3 DNA: TGTGCCAGTAGTCCAGCCGGGAGCTCTGGAAACACCATATATTTT. Amino acid sequence: CASSPAGSSGNTIYF.

This chain connects TRBV2 to TRBJ2-7; D is tentatively TRBD1 or TRBD2 (5 bases each). Germline V lookup: CDR1 SNHLY, CDR2 FYNNEI. The CDR3 is 13 residues long. V shed 6 bases and J shed 3 bases, with 12 bases lying between them. DNA of the CDR3: TGTGCCAGCAGCCGGGACGGAGGCTACGAGCAGTACTTC. The encoded protein is CASSRDGGYEQYF.

The rearrangement joins TRBV14 to TRBJ1-5; possible D gene TRBD1, 5 bases. Germline V gene data show CDR1 as SGHDN and CDR2 as FVKESK. CDR3 length equals 19 residues. Trimming removed 1 base at V and 0 bases at J, with 19 bases between. In DNA, the CDR3 is TGTGCCAGCAGCCAAGTGCTGGGGCCGCGATCCCTTAGCAATCAGCCCCAGCATTTT. Amino acid sequence: CASSQVLGPRSLSNQPQHF. The whole variable domain, remainder taken from reference TRBV14 and TRBJ1-5, is EAGVTQFPSHSVIEKGQTVTLRCDPISGHDNLYWYRRVMGKEIKFLLHFVKESKQDESGMPNNRFLAERTGGTYSTLKVQPAELEDSGVYFCASSQVLGPRSLSNQPQHFGDGTRLSIL.

The CDR3 nucleotides are TGTGCCAGCAGCGTCGGTAGCATGGGATCCTACAATGAGCAGTTCTTC. This encodes CASSVGSMGSYNEQFF. The rearrangement uses TRBV9 and TRBJ2-1; D is unresolved. The CDR3 extends over 16 amino acids. Germline V lookup: CDR1 SGDLS, CDR2 YYNGEE. V lost 2 bases to trimming and J lost 1 base, with 13 bases between them.

The rearrangement uses TRBV28 and TRBJ2-7; 10 bases line up with TRBD1. Trimming cost V 6 bases and J 6 bases; bases outside gene matches: 5. Germline V gene sequence: CDR1 MDHEN, CDR2 SYDVKM. The CDR3 length is 13 residues. For the CDR3, the DNA is TGTGCCAGCAGGACAGGGGGCCCCGGCGAGCAGTACTTC. Encoded protein: CASRTGGPGEQYF.

The rearrangement uses TRBV4-2 and TRBJ2-2; TRBD2 agrees at 9 bases. This CDR3 spans 15 amino acids. V trimming: 4 bases; J trimming: 3 bases; junction bases outside the gene matches: 3. In germline, CDR1 is LGHNA, CDR2 YNFKEQ. CDR3 region: CASSRASGDTGELFF. DNA of the CDR3: TGTGCCAGCAGCCGGGCTAGCGGGGACACCGGGGAGCTGTTTTTT.

This clone showed up just once. The rearrangement joins TRBV6-6 to TRBJ1-5; D remains ambiguous. V lost 7 bases, J lost 2 bases, and 9 bases lay in between. Germline-derived CDR1 and CDR2 are MNHNY and SVGAGI (reference sequence). This CDR3 region has 13 residues. The CDR3 protein is CASTPMGNQPQHF. The CDR3 nucleotides are TGTGCCAGCACCCCCATGGGCAATCAGCCCCAGCATTTT.

The CDR3 is CASRLTTGNDQPQHF. CDR3 nucleotide sequence: TGTGCCAGCAGACTAACTACAGGGAACGATCAGCCCCAGCATTTT. The chain carries TRBV2 and TRBJ1-5; maybe TRBD1 (6 bases). V shed 6 bases and J shed 5 bases, with 17 bases lying between them. The germline V gene has CDR1 SNHLY and CDR2 FYNNEI. The CDR3 runs 15 residues.

The chain is built from TRBV19 and TRBJ1-6, with D unclear. This CDR3 spans 16 amino acids. From germline, CDR1 is LNHDA and CDR2 SQIVND (reference sequence). V gave up 4 bases and J gave up 6 bases, with 16 bases separating them. The CDR3 DNA sequence: TGTGCCAGTAGTACTCAGGTGAGGACCAGTAATTCACCCCTCCACTTT. Encoded protein: CASSTQVRTSNSPLHF.

This chain links TRBV5-1 with TRBJ1-1; the match to TRBD1 covers 7 bases. V gave up 4 bases and J gave up 3 bases; unmatched junction bases: 9. CDR1 SGHRS and CDR2 YFSETQ come from the germline V gene. CDR3 length equals 15 residues. CDR3 DNA sequence: TGCGCCAGCAGCCCCCTCATTACAGGGGACACTGAAGCTTTCTTT. It encodes CASSPLITGDTEAFF.

This clone was detected only once. The rearrangement links TRBV2 to TRBJ1-5; 9 bases map to TRBD1. V dropped 5 bases and J dropped 0; count of bases not matched to a gene: 5. The germline V gene has CDR1 SNHLY and CDR2 FYNNEI. The CDR3 sequence is 16 residues long. The CDR3 region is CASSKQGALSNQPQHF. Here the CDR3 DNA reads TGTGCCAGCAGTAAACAGGGGGCCCTTAGCAATCAGCCCCAGCATTTT.